This T cell receptor beta chain originates from a study of blood T cell repertoires in COVID-19 (dated by TCRdb to 2019 to 2021). A note on the overall study: Samples from collaborators originated in the United States, Italy and Spain and spanned both the acute and convalescent phases of COVID-19. The material from the prospective study consisted of cDNA or gDNA derived from T cells, B-cell-depleted T cells, or PBMCs. Subjects who had been exposed to COVID-19, were actively infected with it, or had recovered from it provided the deeply sampled blood TCRbeta repertoires that made up the dataset. The repertoires were released in a freely available public database intended as a resource for research on the immune response to SARS-CoV-2. Samples were obtained from the ongoing ImmuneRACE study (first 160 participants) and from about 1,300 subjects provided by 6 global collaborators. The sample metadata nearly always contained a de-identified subject ID, COVID-19 status, age in years and sex. Where HLA class I and class II types were available, the types were taken from metadata supplied by the sample provider, not from assay-based typing. Paper-wide results and their limitations: The quantity of clinical and demographic metadata differed by source and by participant and was supplied without curation.

The immunoSEQ Assay, a bias-controlled multiplex PCR, was used to amplify TCRbeta CDR3 regions from genomic DNA. In the authors' own workflow: The number of nucleated cells in each sample was estimated by amplification of reference gene primers within the assay. Sequence reads were collapsed and filtered to measure the absolute abundance of every unique TCRbeta CDR3 rearrangement. For each sample, productive Simpson clonality was calculated as the square root of Simpson's diversity index over productive rearrangements. Entries here come from immuneACCESS through TCRdb and include only in-frame sequences with V and J called. Some clones fail to appear in such tables; in the studies checked, an unresolved V gene covers under half of the shortfall, and the cause of the remainder is unknown. The V and J calls and clone size come from that table; D and trimming were worked out from the DNA. The sample table records about 150,000 clones; 80% to 90% of these occur just once. The ten biggest clones cover about 3.5% of the sample.

Notes on this clone: Its cognate antigen has yet to be identified. No qualities accompany the bases; no much larger clone lies one base away.

The germline V gene (reference sequence) supplies CDR1 MNHEY and CDR2 SMNVEV. The CDR3, cysteine through phenylalanine, is 14 amino acids long. This entry keeps only the CDR3 DNA: 42 bases, framed from base 1. Trimmed from V: 2 bases; trimmed from J: 4 bases; junction bases lacking a gene match: 5. Whole blood was collected in K2EDTA tubes by collaborating institutions according to the institutions' own protocols. Collaborator samples were shipped for TCRbeta analysis as frozen whole blood, isolated PBMCs, or DNA extracted from either sample type. The V and J genes are TRBV27 and TRBJ2-7; the junction holds 7 bases that match TRBD2. Material for sequencing was peripheral blood. The clonotype originates from a man aged 65 to 79 with acute or convalescent COVID-19. The nucleotide sequence is TGTGCCAGCAGTTTAAAAGCGGGATCGTACGAGCAGTACTTC. This is translated as CASSLKAGSYEQYF.